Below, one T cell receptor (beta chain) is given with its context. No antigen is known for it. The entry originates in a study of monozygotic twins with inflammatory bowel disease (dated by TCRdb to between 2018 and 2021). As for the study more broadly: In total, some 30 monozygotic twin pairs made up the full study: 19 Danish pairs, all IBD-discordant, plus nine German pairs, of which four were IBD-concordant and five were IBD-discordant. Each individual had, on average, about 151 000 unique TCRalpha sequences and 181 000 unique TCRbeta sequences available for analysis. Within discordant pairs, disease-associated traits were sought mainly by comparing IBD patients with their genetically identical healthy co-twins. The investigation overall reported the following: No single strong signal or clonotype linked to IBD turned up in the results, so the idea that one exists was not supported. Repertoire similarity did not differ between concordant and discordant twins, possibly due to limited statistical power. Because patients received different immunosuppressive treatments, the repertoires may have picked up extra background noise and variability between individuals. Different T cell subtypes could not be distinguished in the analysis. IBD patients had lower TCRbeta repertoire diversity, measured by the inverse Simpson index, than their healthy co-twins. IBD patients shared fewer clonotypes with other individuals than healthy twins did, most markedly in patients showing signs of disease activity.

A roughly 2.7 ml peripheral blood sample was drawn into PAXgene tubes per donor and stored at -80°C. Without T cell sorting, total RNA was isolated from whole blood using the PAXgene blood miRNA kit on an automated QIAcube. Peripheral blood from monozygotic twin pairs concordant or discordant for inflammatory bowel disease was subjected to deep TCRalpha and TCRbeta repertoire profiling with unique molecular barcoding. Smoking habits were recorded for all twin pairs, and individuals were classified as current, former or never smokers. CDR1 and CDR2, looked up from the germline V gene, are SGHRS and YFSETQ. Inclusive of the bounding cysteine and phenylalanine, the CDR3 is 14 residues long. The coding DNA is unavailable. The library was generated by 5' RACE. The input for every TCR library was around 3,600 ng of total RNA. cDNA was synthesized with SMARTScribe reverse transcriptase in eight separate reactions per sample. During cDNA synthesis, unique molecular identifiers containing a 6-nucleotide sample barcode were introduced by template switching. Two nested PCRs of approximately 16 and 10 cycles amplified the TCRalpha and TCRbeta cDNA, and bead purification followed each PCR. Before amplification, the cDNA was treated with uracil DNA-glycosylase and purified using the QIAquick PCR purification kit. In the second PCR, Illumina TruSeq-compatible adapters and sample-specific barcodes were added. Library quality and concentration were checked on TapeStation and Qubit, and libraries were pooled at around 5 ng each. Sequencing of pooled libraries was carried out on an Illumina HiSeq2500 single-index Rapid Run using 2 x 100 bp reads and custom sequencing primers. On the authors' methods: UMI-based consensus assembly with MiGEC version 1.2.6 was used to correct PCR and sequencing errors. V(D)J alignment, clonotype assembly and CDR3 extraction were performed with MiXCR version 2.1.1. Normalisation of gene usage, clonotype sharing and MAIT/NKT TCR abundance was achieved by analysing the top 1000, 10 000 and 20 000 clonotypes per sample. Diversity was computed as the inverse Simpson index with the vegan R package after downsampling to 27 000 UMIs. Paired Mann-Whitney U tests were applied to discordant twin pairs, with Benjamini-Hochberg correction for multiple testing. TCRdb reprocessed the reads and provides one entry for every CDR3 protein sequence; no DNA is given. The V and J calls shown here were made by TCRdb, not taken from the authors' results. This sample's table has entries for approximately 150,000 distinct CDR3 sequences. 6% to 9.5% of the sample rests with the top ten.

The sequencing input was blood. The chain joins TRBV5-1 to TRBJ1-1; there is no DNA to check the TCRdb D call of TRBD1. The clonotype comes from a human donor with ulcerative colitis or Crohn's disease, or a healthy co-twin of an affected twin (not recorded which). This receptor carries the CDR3 CASSPRQMNTEAFF.